The TCR beta chain described here comes from a study of cytomegalovirus exposure and HLA in healthy donors. Study conclusions and caveats: Segments of the TCR beta V type were, in most cases, productive about 87% or about 30% of the time in an earlier analysis. A likely sequencing artifact accounted for one observed cluster of highly shared sequence variants. The study found most TCR sequences rare, yet found some public TCRs in many donors.

This clone was seen a few times. The target antigen is unknown. The PCR made use of 60 Vbeta and 13 Jbeta primers. Assay used: immunoSEQ multiplex PCR; TCRdb lists only in-frame clones, some missing. This sample has about 140,000 clones, with around 80% found just once. With 3 bases clipped from V and 0 bases from J, the junction kept 7 bases outside the gene matches. This CDR3 comprises 17 residues. Germline V CDR1 and CDR2: LGHNA, YNFKEQ. The chain is built from TRBV4-2 and TRBJ2-5; 10 positions match TRBD2. The sequenced sample consisted of PBMCs. This clonotype originated in a female donor in good health and CMV-seronegative. Here the CDR3 reads CASSQPSGSVNQETQYF. The CDR3, as DNA: TGTGCCAGCAGCCAGCCTAGCGGGAGTGTCAACCAAGAGACCCAGTACTTC.